This TCR beta chain was identified in a study of blood T cell repertoires in COVID-19. TCRdb's table, derived via immunoSEQ multiplex PCR, lists solely in-frame clones and lacks some. Of 80,000 to 100,000 clones listed, nearly 95% are singletons. In its sample, this clone was seen a few times. CDR1 and CDR2 (germline): SNHLY, FYNNEI. V was cut by 7 bases and J by 0 bases, with 10 bases left in between. This CDR3 comprises 14 residues. The receptor was isolated from a human donor with active COVID-19. The donor label of this sample is uncertain. The V and J genes are TRBV2 and TRBJ1-5; the D is unclear. Source material: peripheral blood. Here the CDR3 reads CASNRDHSNQPQHF. The CDR3 bases are TGTGCCAGCAACCGGGATCATAGCAATCAGCCCCAGCATTTT.